This T cell receptor (beta chain) was found in a study of OX40 agonist ivuxolimab in advanced cancers. Overall study context: At doses from 0.01 to 10 mg/kg, patients were given intravenous ivuxolimab every 2 weeks. Findings and caveats of the study: CD4+ and CD8+ blood T cells expanded clonally by week 6 at 0.1 to 3.0 mg/kg. The antigen specificity of the peripheral T cells (those that were expanded) was not determined.

Comment on this clone: Antigen unknown.

Clones were sequenced by immunoSEQ multiplex PCR, and TCRdb holds only the in-frame ones, with some missing. The sample holds 32,000 or so clones; about four fifths are singletons and the top ten take around 19%. CDR3 length: 12 residues. With autoimmune disease history or systemic immunosuppression, patients were excluded. The chain links TRBV21-1 to TRBJ2-3; the D call in the table, TRBD2, was not verified against the DNA. TRBV21-1 is shown as a pseudogene. This TCR derives from an adult with an advanced solid tumor such as melanoma, head and neck, liver or kidney cancer. This sample comprised CD4+ or CD8+ T cells sorted from blood, obtained in a trial of the OX40 agonist ivuxolimab. CDR3 protein: CASRREGVAKYF. CDR3 DNA sequence: TGTGCCAGCAGAAGGGAGGGGGTAGCAAAGTATTTT.